The clone carrying this TCR beta chain was found once. This sample is part of a study of control samples from healthy donors and cancer patients. The assay was immunoSEQ multiplex PCR, and TCRdb's table has in-frame clones only and misses some. Of about 140,000 clones in the sample, around 94% were seen once. This CDR3 is 15 amino acids long. Trimming removed 0 bases at V and 8 bases at J, with 13 bases between. The germline V gene encodes CDR1 MGHRA and CDR2 YSYEKL. This sequence originates from a man aged 40-55 years in good health. The rearrangement uses TRBV4-1 and TRBJ1-4, with a tentative D call TRBD1 (6 bases). Sample: blood. The CDR3 reads CASSQDRGGGEKLFF. The CDR3 DNA reads TGCGCCAGCAGCCAAGATAGAGGGGGTGGCGAAAAACTGTTTTTT.